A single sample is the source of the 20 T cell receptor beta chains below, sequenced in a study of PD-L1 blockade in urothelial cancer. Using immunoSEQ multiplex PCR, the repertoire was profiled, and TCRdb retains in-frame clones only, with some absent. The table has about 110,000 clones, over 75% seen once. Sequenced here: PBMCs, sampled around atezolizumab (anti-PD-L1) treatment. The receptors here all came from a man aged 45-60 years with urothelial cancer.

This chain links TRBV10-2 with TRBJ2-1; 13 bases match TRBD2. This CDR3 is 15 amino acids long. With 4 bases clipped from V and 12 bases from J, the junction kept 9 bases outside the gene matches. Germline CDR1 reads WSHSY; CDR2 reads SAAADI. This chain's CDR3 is CASSGETSGRLRQFF. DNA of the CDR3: TGCGCCAGCAGTGGGGAGACTAGCGGGAGGCTCAGGCAGTTCTTC.

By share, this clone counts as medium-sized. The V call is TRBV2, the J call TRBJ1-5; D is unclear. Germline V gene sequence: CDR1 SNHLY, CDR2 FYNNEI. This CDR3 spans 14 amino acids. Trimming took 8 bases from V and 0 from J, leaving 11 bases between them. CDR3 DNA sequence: TGTGCCAGCGCGAGACTGAATAGCAATCAGCCCCAGCATTTT. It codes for CASARLNSNQPQHF.

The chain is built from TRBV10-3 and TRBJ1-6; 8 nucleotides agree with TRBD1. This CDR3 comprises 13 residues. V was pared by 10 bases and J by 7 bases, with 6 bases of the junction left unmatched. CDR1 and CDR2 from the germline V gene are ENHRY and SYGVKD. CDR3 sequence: CATGQDLNSPLHF. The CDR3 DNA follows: TGTGCCACGGGACAGGACCTAAATTCACCCCTCCACTTT.

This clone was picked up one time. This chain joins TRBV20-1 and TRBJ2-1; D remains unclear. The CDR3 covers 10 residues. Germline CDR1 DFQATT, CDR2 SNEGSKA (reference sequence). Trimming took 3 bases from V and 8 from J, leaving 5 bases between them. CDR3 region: CSASLYEQFF. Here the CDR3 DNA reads TGCAGTGCTAGTCTCTATGAGCAGTTCTTC.

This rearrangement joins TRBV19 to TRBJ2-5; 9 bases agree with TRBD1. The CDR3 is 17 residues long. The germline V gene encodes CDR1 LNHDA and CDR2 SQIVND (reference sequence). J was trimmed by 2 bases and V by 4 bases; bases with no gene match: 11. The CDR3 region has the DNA TGTGCCAGTAGTAATTACCGGGACAGGGTCTCTCAAGAGACCCAGTACTTC. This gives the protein CASSNYRDRVSQETQYF.

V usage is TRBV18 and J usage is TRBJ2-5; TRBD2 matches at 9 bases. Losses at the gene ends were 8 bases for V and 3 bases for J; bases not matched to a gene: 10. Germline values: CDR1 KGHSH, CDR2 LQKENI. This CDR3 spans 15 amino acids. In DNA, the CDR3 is TGTGCCAGCGCGCCGACTAGCGGAGTTAAAGAGACCCAGTACTTC. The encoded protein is CASAPTSGVKETQYF.

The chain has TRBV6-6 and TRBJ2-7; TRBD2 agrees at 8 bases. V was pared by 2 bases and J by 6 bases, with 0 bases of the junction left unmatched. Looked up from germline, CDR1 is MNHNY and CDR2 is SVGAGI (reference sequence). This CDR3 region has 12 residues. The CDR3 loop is CASSYLAGEQYF. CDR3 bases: TGTGCCAGCAGTTACCTAGCGGGCGAGCAGTACTTC.

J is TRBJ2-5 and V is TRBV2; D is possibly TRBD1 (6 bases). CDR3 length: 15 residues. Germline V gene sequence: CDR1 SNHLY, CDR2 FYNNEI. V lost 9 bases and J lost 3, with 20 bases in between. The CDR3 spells CARTTGRGGEETQYF. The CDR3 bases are TGTGCCAGGACCACCGGACGAGGGGGAGAAGAGACCCAGTACTTC.

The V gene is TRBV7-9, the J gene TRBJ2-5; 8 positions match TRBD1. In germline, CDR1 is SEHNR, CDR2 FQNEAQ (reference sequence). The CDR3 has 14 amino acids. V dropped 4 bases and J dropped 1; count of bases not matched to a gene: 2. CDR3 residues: CASSSGQGQETQYF. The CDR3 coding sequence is TGTGCCAGCAGCTCCGGACAGGGCCAAGAGACCCAGTACTTC. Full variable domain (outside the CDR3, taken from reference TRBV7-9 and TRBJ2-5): DTGVSQNPRHKITKRGQNVTFRCDPISEHNRLYWYRQTLGQGPEFLTYFQNEAQLEKSRLLSDRFSAERPKGSFSTLEIQRTEQGDSAMYLCASSSGQGQETQYFGPGTRLLVL.

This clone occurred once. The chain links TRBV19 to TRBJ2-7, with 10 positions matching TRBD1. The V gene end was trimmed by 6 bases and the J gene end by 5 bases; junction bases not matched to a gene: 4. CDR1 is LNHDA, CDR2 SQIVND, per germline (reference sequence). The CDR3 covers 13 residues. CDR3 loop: CASRATGGHEQYF. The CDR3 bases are TGTGCCAGTAGGGCGACAGGGGGCCACGAGCAGTACTTC.

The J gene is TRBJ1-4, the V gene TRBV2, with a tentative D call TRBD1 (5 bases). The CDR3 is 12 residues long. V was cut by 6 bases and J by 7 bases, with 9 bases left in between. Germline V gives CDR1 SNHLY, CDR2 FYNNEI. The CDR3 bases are TGTGCCAGCAGGACAGAGAGTGAAAAACTGTTTTTT. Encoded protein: CASRTESEKLFF.

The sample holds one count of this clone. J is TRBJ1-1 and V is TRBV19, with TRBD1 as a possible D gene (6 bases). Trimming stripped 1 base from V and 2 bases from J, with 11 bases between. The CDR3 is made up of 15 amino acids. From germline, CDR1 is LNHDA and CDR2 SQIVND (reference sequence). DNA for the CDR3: TGTGCCAGTAGTATAGGACGGGGGGCAAACACTGAAGCTTTCTTT. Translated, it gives CASSIGRGANTEAFF.

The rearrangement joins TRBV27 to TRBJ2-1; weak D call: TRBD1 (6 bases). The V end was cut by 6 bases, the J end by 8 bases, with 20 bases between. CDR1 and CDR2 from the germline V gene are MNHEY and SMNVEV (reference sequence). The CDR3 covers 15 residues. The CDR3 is CASRISGRGRDEQFF. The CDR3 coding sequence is TGTGCCAGCAGGATAAGTGGCAGGGGCAGAGATGAGCAGTTCTTC.

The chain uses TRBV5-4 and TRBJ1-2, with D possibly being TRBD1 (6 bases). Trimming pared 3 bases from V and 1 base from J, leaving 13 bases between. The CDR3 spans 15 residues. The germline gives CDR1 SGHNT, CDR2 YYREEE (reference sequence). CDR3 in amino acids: CASSSSGHVNYGYTF. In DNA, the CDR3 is TGTGCCAGCAGCTCTTCGGGACACGTTAACTATGGCTACACCTTC.

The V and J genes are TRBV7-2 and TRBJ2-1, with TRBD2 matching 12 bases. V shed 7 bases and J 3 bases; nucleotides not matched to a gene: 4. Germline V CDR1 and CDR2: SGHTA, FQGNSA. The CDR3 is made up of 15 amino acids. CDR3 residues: CASTRLAGVYNEQFF. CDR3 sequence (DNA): TGTGCCAGCACAAGACTAGCGGGGGTCTACAATGAGCAGTTCTTC.

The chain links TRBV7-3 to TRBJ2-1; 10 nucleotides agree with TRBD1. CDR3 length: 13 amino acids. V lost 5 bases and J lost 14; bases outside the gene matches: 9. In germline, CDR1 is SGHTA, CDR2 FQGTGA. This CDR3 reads CASSKRDRGYKFF. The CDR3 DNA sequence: TGTGCCAGCAGCAAGCGGGACAGGGGATATAAGTTCTTC.

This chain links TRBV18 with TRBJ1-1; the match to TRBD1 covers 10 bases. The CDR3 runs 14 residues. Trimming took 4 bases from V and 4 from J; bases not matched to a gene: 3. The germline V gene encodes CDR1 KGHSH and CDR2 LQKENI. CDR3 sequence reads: CASSRQGAGTEAFF. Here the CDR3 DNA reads TGTGCCAGCTCACGACAGGGGGCTGGCACTGAAGCTTTCTTT.

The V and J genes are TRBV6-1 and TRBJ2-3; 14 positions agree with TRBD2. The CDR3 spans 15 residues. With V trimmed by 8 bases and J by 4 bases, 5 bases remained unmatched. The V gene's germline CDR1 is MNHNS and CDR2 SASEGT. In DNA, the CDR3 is TGTGCCAGCTGGAGGACTAGCGGGAGGTCAGATACGCAGTATTTT. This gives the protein CASWRTSGRSDTQYF.

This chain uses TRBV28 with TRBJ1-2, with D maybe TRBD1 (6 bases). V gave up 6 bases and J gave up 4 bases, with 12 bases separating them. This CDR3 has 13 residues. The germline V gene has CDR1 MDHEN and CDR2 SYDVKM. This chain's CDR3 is CASRTTGSYGYTF. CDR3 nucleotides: TGTGCCAGCAGGACCACAGGGTCCTATGGCTACACCTTC.

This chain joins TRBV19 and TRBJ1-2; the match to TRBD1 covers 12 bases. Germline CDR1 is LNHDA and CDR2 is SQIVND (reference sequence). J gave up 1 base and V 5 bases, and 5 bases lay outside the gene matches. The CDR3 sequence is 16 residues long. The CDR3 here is CASSPGQGASNYGYTF. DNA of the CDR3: TGTGCCAGTAGTCCGGGACAGGGGGCTAGTAACTATGGCTACACCTTC. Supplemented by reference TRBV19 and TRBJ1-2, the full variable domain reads DGGITQSPKYLFRKEGQNVTLSCEQNLNHDAMYWYRQDPGQGLRLIYYSQIVNDFQKGDIAEGYSVSREKKESFPLTVTSAQKNPTAFYLCASSPGQGASNYGYTFGSGTRLTVV.